This T cell receptor beta chain was identified in a study of blood T cell repertoires in COVID-19. About the study: T cells, B-cell-depleted T cells, or PBMCs supplied cDNA or gDNA.

Profiling relied on immunoSEQ multiplex PCR, and the TCRdb table lists in-frame clones only, not all of them. The data show under 250,000 clones, approximately 83% seen once. Self-reported history from a screening survey and questionnaire set each donor's cohort. People in the exposed group encountered a COVID-19 case within 2 weeks before entering the study. Trimming cost V 6 bases and J 6 bases, with 12 bases left between them. The CDR3 has 13 residues. Germline V gene lookup returns CDR1 MNHEY and CDR2 SVGEGT. The sequencing input was PBMCs or T cells enriched from blood (not recorded which). This chain links TRBV6-2 or TRBV6-3 with TRBJ1-5; D is possibly TRBD1 (6 bases). This TCR was recovered from a woman aged 50 to 60 who had been exposed to COVID-19. CDR3 nucleotides: TGTGCCAGCAGCCGTCTACAGGGTCAGCCCCAGCATTTT. Its protein product is CASSRLQGQPQHF.